Included here is one T cell receptor beta chain sequence, with context. The record originates from a study of cytomegalovirus exposure and HLA in healthy donors. The CDR3 is 17 amino acids. Germline V gene sequence: CDR1 SGHRS, CDR2 YFSETQ. With 1 base clipped from V and 7 bases from J, the junction kept 10 bases outside the gene matches. Generated by immunoSEQ multiplex PCR, the TCRdb table keeps only in-frame clones and is missing some. The table shows around 300,000 clones, with around 89% occurring only once. V and J are TRBV5-1 and TRBJ2-1; 11 nucleotides agree with TRBD2. The source material was PBMCs. The receptor comes from a woman under 30 in good health and CMV-seronegative. The CDR3 region has the DNA TGCGCCAGCAGCTTGACGTGGTTAGCGGGAGGGGGGAATGAGCAGTTCTTC. Translating it yields CASSLTWLAGGGNEQFF.